This T cell receptor (beta chain) was identified in a study of OX40 agonist ivuxolimab in advanced cancers. Study summary: Of the participants, approximately 38% had some prior anti-PD-1, anti-PD-L1 or anti-CTLA-4 therapy, which was allowed.

Assay used: immunoSEQ multiplex PCR; TCRdb lists only in-frame clones, some missing. The sample includes about 59,000 clones, around 87% of them seen just once. The germline CDR1 and CDR2 sequences are SEHNR and FQNEAQ (reference sequence). CDR3 size: 15 residues. After removal of 6 bases from V and 2 bases from J, the junction contained 10 bases not matched to a gene. The input for sequencing was CD4+ or CD8+ T cells sorted from blood, taken in a trial of the OX40 agonist ivuxolimab. The genes are TRBV7-9 and TRBJ2-7, with 7 bases identical to TRBD2. This clonotype originated in an adult with an advanced solid tumor such as melanoma, head and neck, liver or kidney cancer. The DNA for the CDR3 is TGTGCCAGCAGTCCCATGGGGGGGATAACCTACGAGCAGTACTTC. It translates to CASSPMGGITYEQYF.